These 30 T cell receptor beta chains came from one sample sequenced in a study of blood T cell repertoires in COVID-19. Profiled with immunoSEQ multiplex PCR; TCRdb holds only in-frame clones, not every one. This table has around 81,000 clones, 88% appearing once. Sequenced: peripheral blood. The receptors come from a man in his 70s with acute or convalescent COVID-19.

The chain combines TRBV20-1 with TRBJ1-5, with 7 bases identical to TRBD1. The CDR3 has 14 amino acids. V lost 3 bases to trimming and J lost 3 bases; unmatched junction nucleotides: 5. Germline V lookup: CDR1 DFQATT, CDR2 SNEGSKA (reference sequence). The CDR3 region is CSASLGQTNQPQHF. CDR3 bases: TGCAGTGCTAGTCTGGGACAGACCAATCAGCCCCAGCATTTT.

The rearrangement links TRBV3-1 (or the pseudogene TRBV3-2) to TRBJ2-7; 13 bases agree with TRBD2. The CDR3 has 19 residues. Germline CDR1 LGHDT, CDR2 YNNKEL (reference sequence). The junction had 14 bases not matched to a gene; V was cut back by 0 bases and J by 6 bases. The CDR3 sequence is CASSQEILSLAGGFSEQYF. CDR3 bases: TGTGCCAGCAGCCAAGAAATACTATCACTAGCGGGAGGGTTCTCCGAGCAGTACTTC.

The J gene is TRBJ2-7, the V gene TRBV4-3, with D uncertain. The germline V and J ends were trimmed by 0 bases and 3 bases, with 6 bases remaining between them. The CDR3 has 13 amino acids. CDR1 is LGHNA and CDR2 is YSLEER in the germline V gene. The CDR3, as DNA: TGCGCCAGCAGCCAAGATACAGACTACGAGCAGTACTTC. Translation gives CASSQDTDYEQYF.

This chain uses TRBV5-4 with TRBJ2-3; 8 bases align to TRBD2. The CDR3 contains 18 residues. The V segment lost 1 base and the J segment 0 bases; nucleotides outside the gene matches: 10. Germline V gene data show CDR1 as SGHNT and CDR2 as YYREEE (reference sequence). CDR3 in amino acids: CASSLLSVAGPSTDTQYF. The CDR3 bases are TGTGCCAGCAGCTTGCTTTCGGTAGCGGGACCTAGCACAGATACGCAGTATTTT.

The chain has TRBV3-1 (or the pseudogene TRBV3-2) and TRBJ1-6, with a tentative D call TRBD1 (6 bases). V lost 3 bases, J lost 7 bases, and 10 bases lay in between. CDR1 and CDR2 from the germline V gene are LGHDT and YNNKEL (reference sequence). The CDR3 consists of 14 residues. For the CDR3, the DNA is TGTGCCAGCAGCCACGCGGACAGAAATTCACCCCTCCACTTT. Residues: CASSHADRNSPLHF.

This clone was detected once. This sequence joins TRBV9 and TRBJ2-6; 14 nucleotides agree with TRBD2. CDR3 length: 21 amino acids. V shed 0 bases and J 2 bases; nucleotides not matched to a gene: 10. The germline CDR1 and CDR2 sequences are SGDLS and YYNGEE. The CDR3 is CASSVARGGLAGEAGANVLTF. CDR3 sequence (DNA): TGTGCCAGCAGCGTAGCTAGAGGGGGACTAGCGGGAGAGGCTGGGGCCAACGTCCTGACTTTC. The entire variable domain, with the rest obtained from reference TRBV9 and TRBJ2-6, is as follows: DSGVTQTPKHLITATGQRVTLRCSPRSGDLSVYWYQQSLDQGLQFLIQYYNGEERAKGNILERFSAQQFPDLHSELNLSSLELGDSALYFCASSVARGGLAGEAGANVLTFGAGSRLTVL.

The sample holds a few counts of this clone. The chain is built from TRBV12-3 or TRBV12-4 and TRBJ2-7; tentative D call: TRBD1 (5 bases). Trimming took 2 bases from V and 5 from J, leaving 10 bases between them. There are 13 residues in the CDR3. As DNA, the CDR3 is TGTGCCAGCAGTTTATCAGGGTTCCACGAGCAGTACTTC. Its protein is CASSLSGFHEQYF.

This chain uses TRBV14 with TRBJ1-4; 9 nucleotides match TRBD1. Trimming took 4 bases from V and 7 from J; bases not matched to a gene: 10. CDR3 length equals 16 residues. In germline, CDR1 is SGHDN, CDR2 FVKESK. CDR3 residues: CASSLRPGTGFEKLFF. In DNA, the CDR3 is TGTGCCAGCAGCCTCCGTCCCGGGACAGGGTTTGAAAAACTGTTTTTT.

This clone was picked up one time. The chain links TRBV27 to TRBJ1-1, with a weak D call TRBD1 (5 bases). The CDR3 has 16 residues. CDR1 MNHEY and CDR2 SMNVEV come from the germline V gene (reference sequence). Trimming took off 4 bases at V and 1 base at J, with 16 bases between the two ends. The CDR3: CASSSWGANKNTEAFF. CDR3 in DNA: TGTGCCAGCAGTTCGTGGGGCGCAAACAAGAACACTGAAGCTTTCTTT.

J is TRBJ2-6 and V is TRBV7-9; D is ambiguous. The V gene's germline CDR1 is SEHNR and CDR2 FQNEAQ (reference sequence). The V end was cut by 5 bases, the J end by 0 bases, with 8 bases between. This CDR3 region has 15 residues. Here the CDR3 reads CASSVQFSGANVLTF. In nucleotides, the CDR3 is TGTGCCAGCAGCGTTCAATTCTCTGGGGCCAACGTCCTGACTTTC.

The rearrangement uses TRBV30 and TRBJ1-5; a possible D gene is TRBD1 (6 bases). Germline CDR1 is GTSNPN and CDR2 is SVGIG (reference sequence). V was trimmed by 1 base and J by 5 bases, leaving 15 bases between them. The CDR3 totals 15 residues. This CDR3 is CAWSGKTGGDQPQHF. The CDR3, as DNA: TGTGCCTGGAGTGGGAAGACAGGCGGCGATCAGCCCCAGCATTTT.

This chain joins TRBV19 and TRBJ2-7, with D perhaps matching TRBD1 (6 bases). The CDR3 is 14 residues long. V was clipped by 5 bases and J by 3 bases, with 14 bases between them. The V gene's germline CDR1 is LNHDA and CDR2 SQIVND (reference sequence). Written as DNA, the CDR3 is TGTGCCAGTAGTTATGGGGGACACGACTACGAGCAGTACTTC. Translated, it gives CASSYGGHDYEQYF. The full variable domain, its missing parts supplied by reference TRBV19 and TRBJ2-7, is DGGITQSPKYLFRKEGQNVTLSCEQNLNHDAMYWYRQDPGQGLRLIYYSQIVNDFQKGDIAEGYSVSREKKESFPLTVTSAQKNPTAFYLCASSYGGHDYEQYFGPGTRLTVT.

This clone was seen just once. The chain is built from TRBV19 and TRBJ2-1; 8 bases agree with TRBD1. The germline V gene encodes CDR1 LNHDA and CDR2 SQIVND (reference sequence). The CDR3 is 14 residues long. With 8 bases clipped from V and 1 base from J, the junction kept 4 bases outside the gene matches. CDR3 in DNA: TGTGCCAGTCACCGGGACAGGTCCTACAATGAGCAGTTCTTC. This sequence encodes CASHRDRSYNEQFF.

The chain has TRBV10-3 and TRBJ2-7; a possible D gene is TRBD1 (7 bases). V was cut by 4 bases and J by 3 bases, with 19 bases left in between. The CDR3 totals 16 residues. Germline CDR1 ENHRY, CDR2 SYGVKD. CDR3 loop: CAISAQRTGGYYEQYF. The DNA for the CDR3 is TGTGCCATCAGTGCGCAAAGGACAGGAGGGTACTACGAGCAGTACTTC.

This clone was detected a few times. V gene TRBV21-1 combines with J gene TRBJ2-1; TRBD2 is the table's D call and was not checked against the DNA. TRBV21-1 is labeled a pseudogene. CDR3 size: 14 residues. CDR3 DNA sequence: TGTGCCAGCAGCAAAGGCCGGAGGAACAATGAGCAGTTCTTC. Encoded protein: CASSKGRRNNEQFF.

The CDR3 region has the DNA TGTGCCAGCAGCCAACACGCAAACTACGAGCAGTACTTC. The encoded protein is CASSQHANYEQYF. This chain uses TRBV27 with TRBJ2-7; D remains unclear. Germline loops: CDR1 MNHEY, CDR2 SMNVEV (reference sequence). Trimming took off 6 bases at V and 3 bases at J, with 12 bases between the two ends. The CDR3 contains 13 residues.

The V call is TRBV3-1 (or the pseudogene TRBV3-2), the J call TRBJ2-7; D is possibly TRBD2 (5 bases). V lost 0 bases, J lost 4 bases, and 13 bases lay in between. CDR1 is LGHDT and CDR2 is YNNKEL in the germline V gene (reference sequence). This CDR3 region has 15 residues. In nucleotides, the CDR3 is TGTGCCAGCAGCCAAGATCGTTCCTCGGGGTACGAGCAGTACTTC. Translating it yields CASSQDRSSGYEQYF.

With regard to this clone: Other DNA sequences within the sample encode an identical CDR3. J is TRBJ1-1 and V is TRBV6-5; D unresolved. Germline lookup yields CDR1 MNHEY and CDR2 SVGAGI. The CDR3 is 15 residues long. The V end lost 3 bases, the J end lost 1 base, and 12 bases lay between the germline ends. The CDR3 sequence: CASSYGRSGNTEAFF. Written as DNA, the CDR3 is TGTGCCAGCAGTTATGGTAGGTCGGGGAACACTGAAGCTTTCTTT.

In this sample, this clone turned up once. CDR3 protein: CASSPPGDGTQYF. CDR3 in DNA: TGTGCCAGCAGCCCCCCGGGGGATGGTACGCAGTATTTT. The chain couples TRBV14 to TRBJ2-3, with a weak D call TRBD2 (6 bases). With 4 bases removed from V and 8 bases from J, the gap between germline ends came to 13 bases. Germline-derived CDR1 and CDR2 are SGHDN and FVKESK. The CDR3 is 13 amino acids. Full variable domain (rest looked up from reference TRBV14 and TRBJ2-3): EAGVTQFPSHSVIEKGQTVTLRCDPISGHDNLYWYRRVMGKEIKFLLHFVKESKQDESGMPNNRFLAERTGGTYSTLKVQPAELEDSGVYFCASSPPGDGTQYFGPGTRLTVL.

The chain joins TRBV19 to TRBJ1-5; TRBD1 matches 10 bases. CDR1 LNHDA and CDR2 SQIVND come from the germline V gene (reference sequence). V was clipped by 5 bases and J by 0 bases; unmatched bases: 16. The CDR3 runs 20 residues. The CDR3 DNA is TGTGCCAGTAGTTCTCCAACCGGGACAGGGGTCCGTGCTAGCAATCAGCCCCAGCATTTT. As protein: CASSSPTGTGVRASNQPQHF.

This CDR3 is CASSTYGTGSSYEQYF. In DNA form, the CDR3 reads TGTGCCAGTAGTACTTACGGGACAGGGAGCTCCTACGAGCAGTACTTC. The rearrangement links TRBV19 to TRBJ2-7; 9 nucleotides line up with TRBD1. This CDR3 comprises 16 residues. Germline V gives CDR1 LNHDA, CDR2 SQIVND (reference sequence). V lost 4 bases and J lost 0; bases outside the gene matches: 7.

The chain's CDR3 is CASRQGFSGNTIYF. As DNA, the CDR3 is TGTGCCAGCAGACAGGGGTTCTCTGGAAACACCATATATTTT. This rearrangement joins TRBV2 to TRBJ1-3; 7 bases are a match to TRBD1. The V and J ends lost 6 bases and 0 bases, in that order; junction bases with no gene match: 2. The length of the CDR3 is 14 residues. In germline, CDR1 is SNHLY, CDR2 FYNNEI.

V is TRBV2 and J is TRBJ1-6, with D hard to call. From germline, CDR1 is SNHLY and CDR2 FYNNEI. V lost 6 bases, J lost 3 bases, and 6 bases lay in between. The CDR3 runs 13 residues. The CDR3 nucleotides are TGTGCCAGCAGCCTAGGCTATAATTCACCCCTCCACTTT. Protein: CASSLGYNSPLHF.

This rearrangement joins TRBV12-3 or TRBV12-4 to TRBJ2-2, with D uncertain. Trimming stripped 3 bases from V and 4 bases from J, with 3 bases between. The CDR3 has 12 residues. In nucleotides, the CDR3 is TGTGCCAGCAGTTTCGTCACCGGGGAGCTGTTTTTT. It translates to CASSFVTGELFF.

The rearrangement joins TRBV4-1 to TRBJ2-7, with 7 nucleotides matching TRBD1. Per germline, CDR1 MGHRA and CDR2 YSYEKL. Trimming at V came to 4 bases and at J to 0 bases, leaving 6 bases not matched to a gene. The CDR3 is 15 residues long. This chain's CDR3 is CASSLSTGSSYEQYF. The CDR3, as DNA: TGCGCCAGCAGCCTTTCGACAGGGAGCTCCTACGAGCAGTACTTC.

The chain has TRBV24-1 and TRBJ2-1; 11 bases are a match to TRBD2. V shed 3 bases and J 10 bases; nucleotides not matched to a gene: 7. The CDR3 loop spans 15 amino acids. Germline V lookup: CDR1 KGHDR, CDR2 SFDVKD. In DNA, the CDR3 is TGTGCCACCAGTGATCGCGATCTAGCGGGGGGAGAGCAGTTCTTC. Translated, it gives CATSDRDLAGGEQFF.

CDR3 sequence (DNA): TGTGCCAGCAGCCTCGACAGGCCGTCCCCTAATGAAAAACTGTTTTTT. Amino acids: CASSLDRPSPNEKLFF. This rearrangement joins TRBV2 to TRBJ1-4; maybe TRBD1 (6 bases). V dropped 6 bases and J dropped 3 bases, with 17 bases sitting between them. Germline V gene lookup returns CDR1 SNHLY and CDR2 FYNNEI. This CDR3 contains 16 residues.

The gene calls are TRBV29-1 and TRBJ2-7; possibly TRBD1 for D (6 bases). Deletions cut 6 bases from V and 2 bases from J, with 14 bases between. This CDR3 is 13 amino acids long. From germline, CDR1 is SQVTM and CDR2 ANQGSEA. The CDR3 DNA reads as TGCAGCGTAGACAGGTTGGGCCCCTACGAGCAGTACTTC. This translates into CSVDRLGPYEQYF.

About this clone: Other DNA sequences in the sample encode the same CDR3. This chain's CDR3 is CASSVGGGGYNEQFF. The CDR3 DNA reads as TGTGCCAGCAGCGTAGGAGGCGGAGGTTACAATGAGCAGTTCTTC. The gene calls are TRBV9 and TRBJ2-1; D is perhaps TRBD2 (5 bases). The ends were cut back, 0 bases at V and 4 bases at J, with 11 bases in the middle. CDR1 is SGDLS and CDR2 is YYNGEE in the germline V gene. The CDR3 is 15 amino acids.

The gene calls are TRBV4-1 and TRBJ2-7; 10 nucleotides align to TRBD2. Germline CDR1 reads MGHRA; CDR2 reads YSYEKL. The CDR3 covers 15 residues. The V and J ends lost 2 bases and 5 bases, in that order; junction bases with no gene match: 6. The CDR3 is CASSQLGLAGDEQYF. Written as DNA, the CDR3 is TGCGCCAGCAGCCAATTGGGGCTAGCGGGAGACGAGCAGTACTTC.